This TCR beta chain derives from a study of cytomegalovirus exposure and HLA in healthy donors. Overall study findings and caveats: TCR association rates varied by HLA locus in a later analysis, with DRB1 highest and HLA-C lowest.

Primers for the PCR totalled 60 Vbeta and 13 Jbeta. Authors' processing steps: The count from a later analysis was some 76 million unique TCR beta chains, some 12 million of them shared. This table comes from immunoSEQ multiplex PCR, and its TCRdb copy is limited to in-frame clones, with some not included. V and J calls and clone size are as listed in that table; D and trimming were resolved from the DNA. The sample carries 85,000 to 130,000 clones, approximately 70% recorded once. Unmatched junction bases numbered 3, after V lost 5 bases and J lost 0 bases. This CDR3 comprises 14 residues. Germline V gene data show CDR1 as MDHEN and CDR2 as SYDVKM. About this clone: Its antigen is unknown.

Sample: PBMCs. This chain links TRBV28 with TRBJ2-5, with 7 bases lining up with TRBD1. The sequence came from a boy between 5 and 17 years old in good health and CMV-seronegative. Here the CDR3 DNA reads TGTGCCAGCAGTACGGACAGGCACCAAGAGACCCAGTACTTC. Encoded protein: CASSTDRHQETQYF.